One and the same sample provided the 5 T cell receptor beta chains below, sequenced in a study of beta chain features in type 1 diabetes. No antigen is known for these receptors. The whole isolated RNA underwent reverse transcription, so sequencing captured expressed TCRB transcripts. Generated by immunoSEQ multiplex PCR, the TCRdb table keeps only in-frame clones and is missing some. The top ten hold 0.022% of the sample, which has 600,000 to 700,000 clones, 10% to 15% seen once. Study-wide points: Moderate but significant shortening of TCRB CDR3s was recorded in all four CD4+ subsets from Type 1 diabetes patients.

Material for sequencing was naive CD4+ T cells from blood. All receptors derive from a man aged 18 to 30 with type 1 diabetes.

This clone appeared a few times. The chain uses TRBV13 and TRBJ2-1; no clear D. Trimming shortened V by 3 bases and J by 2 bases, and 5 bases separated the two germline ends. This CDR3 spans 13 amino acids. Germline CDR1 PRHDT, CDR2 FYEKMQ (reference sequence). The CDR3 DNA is TGTGCCAGCAGCTTTTTTACCTACAATGAGCAGTTCTTC. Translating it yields CASSFFTYNEQFF. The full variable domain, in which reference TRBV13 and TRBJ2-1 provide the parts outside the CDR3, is AAGVIQSPRHLIKEKRETATLKCYPIPRHDTVYWYQQGPGQDPQFLISFYEKMQSDKGSIPDRFSAQQFSDYHSELNMSSLELGDSALYFCASSFFTYNEQFFGPGTRLTVL.

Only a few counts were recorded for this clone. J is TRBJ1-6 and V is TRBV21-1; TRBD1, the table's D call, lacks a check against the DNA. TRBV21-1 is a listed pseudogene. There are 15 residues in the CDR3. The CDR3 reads CASSKARGNNSPLHF. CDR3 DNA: TGTGCCAGCAGCAAAGCCAGGGGAAATAATTCACCCCTCCACTTT.

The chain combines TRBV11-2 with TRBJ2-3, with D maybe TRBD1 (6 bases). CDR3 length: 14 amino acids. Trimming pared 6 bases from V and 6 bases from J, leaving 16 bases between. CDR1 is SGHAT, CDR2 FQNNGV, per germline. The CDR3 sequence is CASSSRQAVDTQYF. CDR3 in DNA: TGTGCCAGCAGTTCGAGACAGGCGGTTGATACGCAGTATTTT.

The DNA of the CDR3 is TGTGCCAGCAGCTTAGTATCGGGGGCAGGTTCTTCCTACGAGCAGTACTTC. Encoded protein: CASSLVSGAGSSYEQYF. V and J are TRBV7-9 and TRBJ2-7; TRBD1 or TRBD2 may be the D gene (6 bases each). The CDR3 sequence is 17 residues long. From germline, CDR1 is SEHNR and CDR2 FQNEAQ (reference sequence). The ends were cut back, 1 base at V and 1 base at J, with 17 bases in the middle.

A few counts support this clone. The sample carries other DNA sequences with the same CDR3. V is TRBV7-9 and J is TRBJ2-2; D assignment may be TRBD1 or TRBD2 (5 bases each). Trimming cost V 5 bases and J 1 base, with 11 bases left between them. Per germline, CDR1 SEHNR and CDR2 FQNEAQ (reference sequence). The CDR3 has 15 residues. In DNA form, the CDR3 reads TGTGCCAGCAGCCCCGTTGGGGGGAACACCGGGGAGCTGTTTTTT. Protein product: CASSPVGGNTGELFF.